The 5 T cell receptor beta chains reported below all come from one sample, sequenced in a study of T cells after yellow fever vaccination. In TCRdb, the 5' RACE reads were re-called with MiXCR into one record per CDR3 protein. The sample holds a few hundred thousand distinct CDR3 sequences, 18% seen once. Material: PBMCs, obtained before the yellow fever booster vaccination. The receptor set was obtained from a man aged 18 to 29 who received the YFV17D yellow fever vaccine.

This sequence joins TRBV7-2 and TRBJ2-1, with D perhaps matching TRBD1 or TRBD2 (6 bases each). Deletions cut 6 bases from V and 6 bases from J, with 18 bases between. The V gene's germline CDR1 is SGHTA and CDR2 FQGNSA. There are 15 residues in the CDR3. The CDR3 coding sequence is TGTGCCAGCAGGACAGGAGGGTACATCATCAATGAGCAGTTCTTC. It is translated as CASRTGGYIINEQFF.

The chain has TRBV9 and TRBJ2-5; D is undetermined. Germline values: CDR1 SGDLS, CDR2 YYNGEE. V was pared by 2 bases and J by 5 bases, with 13 bases between. The CDR3 has 14 residues. The CDR3 nucleotides read TGTGCCAGCAGCGTTTCCAGCGTAGGGGAGACCCAGTACTTC. It is translated as CASSVSSVGETQYF.

The gene calls are TRBV20-1 and TRBJ2-7, with 13 bases matching TRBD2. Germline V gene sequence: CDR1 DFQATT, CDR2 SNEGSKA (reference sequence). With V trimmed by 6 bases and J by 4 bases, 6 bases remained unmatched. The CDR3 is 14 amino acids. This CDR3 reads CSANRLAGGYEQYF. DNA of the CDR3: TGCAGTGCGAACCGACTAGCGGGGGGTTACGAGCAGTACTTC.

The chain links TRBV5-1 to TRBJ2-3; D tentatively reads TRBD1 or TRBD2 (7 bases each). Germline CDR1 and CDR2: SGHRS and YFSETQ. Trimming removed 4 bases from V and 1 base from J, with 19 bases in between. The CDR3 runs to 17 residues. CDR3 nucleotides: TGCGCCAGCAGCCTACCCCAGGGGGGGATAGGCACAGATACGCAGTATTTT. Residues: CASSLPQGGIGTDTQYF.

This chain joins TRBV7-2 and TRBJ2-5, with 9 positions matching TRBD2. Germline V gives CDR1 SGHTA, CDR2 FQGNSA. J lost 3 bases, V lost 9 bases, and 2 bases had no gene match. CDR3 size: 12 residues. CDR3 amino acids: CASKRGEETQYF. The CDR3, as DNA: TGTGCCAGTAAGCGGGGGGAAGAGACCCAGTACTTC.